This TCR beta chain was obtained from a study of T cell changes during pregnancy in multiple sclerosis. Clones were read by immunoSEQ multiplex PCR, and TCRdb kept only the in-frame ones, dropping some. The table includes under 75,000 clones, around 92% detected once. The sample was peripheral blood, taken in the first trimester of pregnancy. This sequence originates from a female donor with multiple sclerosis, enrolled in a pregnancy study.

The CDR3 coding sequence is TGCAGTGGTCTTTTTAAAGAGACCCAGTACTTC. This gives the protein CSGLFKETQYF. This chain uses TRBV20-1 with TRBJ2-5, with D hard to call. The CDR3 extends over 11 amino acids. Germline assignment: CDR1 DFQATT and CDR2 SNEGSKA (reference sequence). Trimming cost V 7 bases and J 3 bases, with 9 bases left between them.